This passage covers 10 T cell receptor beta chains from one sample sequenced in a study of radiation and T cells in renal cell carcinoma. Assay: immunoSEQ multiplex PCR; the TCRdb copy retains only in-frame clones and omits some. The table has 50,000 to 70,000 clones, 60% to 85% seen once; the top ten hold around 6.8%. The time point is: blood 4 weeks post-SBRT, at nephrectomy. Treatment given: 15 Gy SBRT to primary tumor, nephrectomy 4 weeks later. Here the sequenced sample was blood, taken from a patient whose treatment included radiotherapy and nephrectomy. These receptors were collected from a man aged 55 to 70 with renal cell carcinoma.

CDR3 DNA sequence: TGTGCCAGCAGCCGCAGTCAGCCCCAGCATTTT. Translating gives CASSRSQPQHF. The chain joins TRBV14 to TRBJ1-5; unclear D gene. The CDR3 has 11 amino acids. V dropped 4 bases and J dropped 6 bases, with 4 bases sitting between them. In germline, CDR1 is SGHDN, CDR2 FVKESK.

At least ten counts were recorded for this clone. The chain links TRBV9 to TRBJ1-1; TRBD1 might be the D (5 bases). Per germline, CDR1 SGDLS and CDR2 YYNGEE. The CDR3 has 16 amino acids. V dropped 2 bases and J dropped 1 base, with 15 bases sitting between them. CDR3 amino acids: CASSVDQGRENTEAFF. The CDR3 bases are TGTGCCAGCAGCGTGGATCAGGGACGGGAGAACACTGAAGCTTTCTTT.

By sample fraction, this clone is medium-sized. The chain carries TRBV16 and TRBJ2-7; 7 positions agree with TRBD2. CDR1 is KGHSY and CDR2 is FQNENV in the germline V gene. CDR3 length: 12 amino acids. V lost 2 bases to trimming and J lost 11 bases; unmatched junction nucleotides: 6. CDR3 residues: CASSQAGDRKYF. As DNA, the CDR3 is TGTGCCAGCAGCCAAGCGGGGGATAGGAAGTACTTC.

This clone is a singleton in its sample. The chain joins TRBV19 to TRBJ2-3; D is unresolved. The ends were cut back, 7 bases at V and 4 bases at J, with 15 bases in the middle. This CDR3 is built from 14 residues. Germline loops: CDR1 LNHDA, CDR2 SQIVND (reference sequence). Written as DNA, the CDR3 is TGTGCCAGTAAACCGAGGAATGGAGCAGATACGCAGTATTTT. It codes for CASKPRNGADTQYF.

This chain joins TRBV5-1 and TRBJ1-1; 7 positions match TRBD1. Per germline, CDR1 SGHRS and CDR2 YFSETQ. Trimming at V came to 6 bases and at J to 1 base, leaving 6 bases not matched to a gene. The CDR3 contains 14 residues. CDR3 sequence reads: CASTPRTGNTEAFF. The CDR3 coding sequence is TGCGCCAGCACTCCAAGGACAGGGAACACTGAAGCTTTCTTT.

The chain carries TRBV11-3 and TRBJ1-4; the match to TRBD1 covers 7 bases. Germline V gene lookup returns CDR1 SGHNT and CDR2 YENEEA. V gave up 3 bases and J gave up 7 bases; unmatched junction bases: 5. This CDR3 has 14 amino acids. CDR3 sequence (DNA): TGTGCCAGCAGCTTCGACAGGGTTTCTGAAAAACTGTTTTTT. Translation gives CASSFDRVSEKLFF.

The rearrangement joins TRBV15 to TRBJ1-2; the D is unclear. V was clipped by 2 bases and J by 3 bases, with 10 bases between them. Per germline, CDR1 LNHNV and CDR2 YYDKDF (reference sequence). The CDR3 is 14 residues long. CDR3 sequence: CATSRSGRDYGYTF. The CDR3 DNA sequence: TGTGCCACCAGCAGAAGTGGGCGGGACTATGGCTACACCTTC. The entire variable domain, with the rest obtained from reference TRBV15 and TRBJ1-2, is as follows: DAMVIQNPRYQVTQFGKPVTLSCSQTLNHNVMYWYQQKSSQAPKLLFHYYDKDFNNEADTPDNFQSRRPNTSFCFLDIRSPGLGDTAMYLCATSRSGRDYGYTFGSGTRLTVV.

V is TRBV5-1 and J is TRBJ2-7; D may correspond to TRBD1 or TRBD2 (5 bases each). Germline-derived CDR1 and CDR2 are SGHRS and YFSETQ. The CDR3 has 14 amino acids. The V gene lost 4 bases and the J gene lost 2 bases, with 13 bases spanning the gap. The CDR3 coding sequence is TGCGCCAGCAGCCCCCTTGGGGGAACCTACGAGCAGTACTTC. Translated, it gives CASSPLGGTYEQYF.

The V call is TRBV7-9, the J call TRBJ1-1; tentative D call: TRBD1 (6 bases). V was pared by 0 bases and J by 11 bases, with 13 bases between. Germline values: CDR1 SEHNR, CDR2 FQNEAQ (reference sequence). This CDR3 contains 13 residues. The CDR3 loop reads CASSLAVTGRAFF. CDR3 in DNA: TGTGCCAGCAGCTTAGCGGTGACAGGCCGCGCTTTCTTT.

In this sample, this clone turned up a few times. This chain joins TRBV2 and TRBJ1-1, with a possible D match to TRBD1 (6 bases). Germline CDR1 is SNHLY and CDR2 is FYNNEI. The V and J ends lost 7 bases and 3 bases respectively, with 12 bases between them. The CDR3 consists of 13 residues. The CDR3 loop is CASTEEGDTEAFF. The CDR3 nucleotides are TGTGCCAGCACCGAGGAGGGGGACACTGAAGCTTTCTTT. The variable domain in full, completed from reference TRBV2 and TRBJ1-1, reads EPEVTQTPSHQVTQMGQEVILRCVPISNHLYFYWYRQILGQKVEFLVSFYNNEISEKSEIFDDQFSVERPDGSNFTLKIRSTKLEDSAMYFCASTEEGDTEAFFGQGTRLTVV.